These T cell receptor beta chains were read from a single sample in a study of T cell repertoires in cytomegalovirus infection. Using its own MiXCR run on the reads, TCRdb lists one record per CDR3 protein. In the table there are around 770,000 distinct CDR3 sequences, 29% of which are singletons. The antigens of these receptors remain unknown. Sequences were derived from cultured CD8+ T cells from PBMCs, sampled from culture after CMV antigen stimulation. The receptors were sampled from a human donor in good health (CMV status not recorded). Some clones in this sample may be carry-over from other donors' samples. Both conserved end residues are part of each CDR3. D genes are given only for firm matches. Clone sizes are given selectively: once, few, many, or a class where the clone is expanded.

>TRBV6-2/TRBV6-3|TRBD2|few|TRBJ2-3
TGTGCCAGCATAGAGACTAGCGGGGGCACAGATACGCAGTATTTT
CASIETSGGTDTQYF
>TRBV24-1|TRBD1|-|TRBJ1-2
TGTGCCACCCTCGGACAGGACGGTGGCTACACCTTC
CATLGQDGGYTF
>TRBV19|TRBD1|few|TRBJ1-2
TGTGCCAGTAGAGAGGACAGGGGCCAAGACCCTAACTATGGCTACACCTTC
CASREDRGQDPNYGYTF
>TRBV5-1|-|-|TRBJ2-2
TGCGCCAGCAGCCCTCTTGAGGGACTCAAGGCCGGGGAGCTGTTTTTT
CASSPLEGLKAGELFF
>TRBV20-1|-|once|TRBJ1-2
TGCAGTGCTAGAGATAGAAGGGGCGATGGCTACACCTTC
CSARDRRGDGYTF
>TRBV7-6|-|many|TRBJ1-5
TGTGCCAGCAGCTTAGGCATAAAGCAGCCCCAGCATTTT
CASSLGIKQPQHF
>TRBV11-2|TRBD1|few|TRBJ1-1
TGTGCCAGCAGCTTAGATCTAGGGGACAGGCCGAGATCTGAAGCTTTCTTT
CASSLDLGDRPRSEAFF
>TRBV9|-|few|TRBJ1-1
TGTGCCAGCAGCGACGACGCGAACACTGAAGCTTTCTTT
CASSDDANTEAFF
>TRBV7-9|-|many|TRBJ1-1
TGTGCCAGCAGCCCCCCCCGGGGGGCGAGCGGCACTGAAGCTTTCTTT
CASSPPRGASGTEAFF
>TRBV27|-|-|TRBJ2-1
TGTGCCAGCAGTTTTGGTCAGGGGCCCATGGAGCAGTTCTTC
CASSFGQGPMEQFF
>TRBV6-6|-|few|TRBJ1-2
TGTGCCAGCAGTTACGAGACGCCTTATGGCTACACCTTC
CASSYETPYGYTF
>TRBV7-9|-|few|TRBJ2-3
TGTGCCAGCAGTCTCCCACCCTCGCCAGATACGCAGTATTTT
CASSLPPSPDTQYF
>TRBV4-1|-|few|TRBJ1-2
TGCGCCAGCAGCCAAGATGAGCCCGCTGGCTACACCTTC
CASSQDEPAGYTF
>TRBV6-1|-|many|TRBJ1-5
TGTGCCAGCAGTGAAGGCTACAGGCCCCAGCATTTT
CASSEGYRPQHF
>TRBV27|TRBD1|-|TRBJ1-1
TGTGCCAGCAGTGTGACCGGACAGGGCAACACTGAAGCTTTCTTT
CASSVTGQGNTEAFF
>TRBV6-6|-|few|TRBJ1-3
TGTGCCAGCAGTTACTCCGTCTGGGGAAACTCTGGAAACACCATATATTTT
CASSYSVWGNSGNTIYF
>TRBV7-9|-|-|TRBJ2-2
TGTGCCAGCAGCTCCCTTGGGAAAGGAGGGGGGGAGCTGTTTTTT
CASSSLGKGGGELFF
>TRBV12-3/TRBV12-4|-|-|TRBJ1-1
TGTGCCAGCAGTTTCGGGTTTACAGGGGAAGCTTTCTTT
CASSFGFTGEAFF
>TRBV5-5|-|-|TRBJ1-1
TGTGCCAGCAGCCTTTCTTATGGGACTGAAGCTTTCTTT
CASSLSYGTEAFF
>TRBV4-3|-|-|TRBJ1-1
TGCGCCAGCAGCCGCACATTCTCAGGGGCGAGAGCTGAAGCTTTCTTT
CASSRTFSGARAEAFF
>TRBV10-3|TRBD1|-|TRBJ1-1
TGTGCCATCAGCAAGGGGGCCGATAAAACCGCGAACACTGAAGCTTTCTTT
CAISKGADKTANTEAFF
>TRBV7-9|TRBD1|-|TRBJ1-2
TGTGCCAGCATTGGACAGGGGCAAAAATCTCCTGGCTACACCTTC
CASIGQGQKSPGYTF
>TRBV28|-|-|TRBJ1-6
TGTGCCAGCAGTCCCACGCCGGCGCAGGTGTGGAATTCACCCCTCCACTTT
CASSPTPAQVWNSPLHF
>TRBV7-2|TRBD2|many|TRBJ2-1
TGTGCCAGCACCAATAGCGGGGGCCGATCTGGCGAGCAGTTCTTC
CASTNSGGRSGEQFF
>TRBV7-8|-|-|TRBJ2-1
TGTGCCAGCAGCTTAGAGGGAAGAGGGATTGACAATGAGCAGTTCTTC
CASSLEGRGIDNEQFF
>TRBV6-5|TRBD1|many|TRBJ1-1
TGTGCCAGCAGGAAACAGGGGGCGAACACTGAAGCTTTCTTT
CASRKQGANTEAFF
>TRBV7-9|-|many|TRBJ2-1
TGTGCCAGCAGCTCTCCGGTACAGGGAAATGAGCAGTTCTTC
CASSSPVQGNEQFF
>TRBV6-1|TRBD2|-|TRBJ2-1
TGTGCCAGCAAGGTCTGGGCGGGGGGACCCTACAATGAGCAGTTCTTC
CASKVWAGGPYNEQFF
>TRBV4-1|-|many|TRBJ2-3
TGCGCCAGCAGCCAAGATCTCTCCACAGATACGCAGTATTTT
CASSQDLSTDTQYF
>TRBV6-6|-|few|TRBJ2-5
TGTGCCAGCAGTTACTCATTCGACGAGGGTGGACAAGAGACCCAGTACTTC
CASSYSFDEGGQETQYF
>TRBV7-3|-|-|TRBJ1-1
TGTGCCAGCAGCTTAACCCGGGCTGAAGCTTTCTTT
CASSLTRAEAFF
>TRBV14|-|-|TRBJ1-1
TGTGCCAGCAGCCAGACTCAATTTGGGAACACTGAAGCTTTCTTT
CASSQTQFGNTEAFF
>TRBV7-6|TRBD1|few|TRBJ1-2
TGTGCCAGCGCGACCCCGACAGGGAATGGCTACACCTTC
CASATPTGNGYTF
>TRBV6-1|-|few|TRBJ1-5
TGTGCCAGCAGTGAAGCATGGGAAGGGAGCAATCAGCCCCAGCATTTT
CASSEAWEGSNQPQHF
>TRBV4-3|-|-|TRBJ2-3
TGCGCCAGCAGCGCAAGGGGGGGGATCGAACCCCCAGATACGCAGTATTTT
CASSARGGIEPPDTQYF
>TRBV7-6|-|many|TRBJ2-7
TGTGCCAGCAGCCCCCGGGACACACACTACGAGCAGTACTTC
CASSPRDTHYEQYF
>TRBV7-9|-|few|TRBJ1-2
TGTGCCAGCTCCAGTGAGGCAGCGGATGGCTACACCTTC
CASSSEAADGYTF
>TRBV14|-|-|TRBJ1-1
TGTGCCAGCAGCCAAGACAGGGGACTAAAGGAAGAAGCTTTCTTT
CASSQDRGLKEEAFF
>TRBV19|-|-|TRBJ1-2
TGTGCCTCCCAGGAAGGAGGAGAAGCTAACTATGGCTACACCTTC
CASQEGGEANYGYTF
>TRBV6-2/TRBV6-3|-|-|TRBJ1-1
TGTGCCAGCAGTGCATCGGACAGACCCCCTGAAGCTTTCTTT
CASSASDRPPEAFF
>TRBV10-3|-|few|TRBJ1-1
TGTGCCATCAGTGTGGCGGACTCAATCACTGAAGCTTTCTTT
CAISVADSITEAFF
>TRBV7-9|TRBD1|-|TRBJ1-2
TGTGCCAGCAACTCCCAGGGAACAGGGGGCGATGGCTACACCTTC
CASNSQGTGGDGYTF
>TRBV12-3/TRBV12-4|-|many|TRBJ1-2
TGTGCCAGCAGCACAGGTCCCATCTATGGCTACACCTTC
CASSTGPIYGYTF
>TRBV19|-|-|TRBJ1-2
TGTGCCAGTAGTACGGGGGGCAGTTCTAACTATGGCTACACCTTC
CASSTGGSSNYGYTF
>TRBV6-2/TRBV6-3|-|-|TRBJ1-1
TGTGCCAGCAGTCCTTCCAACAGGGTCAATGAAGCTTTCTTT
CASSPSNRVNEAFF
>TRBV27|TRBD2|-|TRBJ2-1
TGTGCCAGCAGTTTAGTGGGAGGGGAGGCCTACAATGAGCAGTTCTTC
CASSLVGGEAYNEQFF
>TRBV20-1|TRBD1|-|TRBJ2-2
TGCAGTGCTAGAGATCAAACCAGGGGGCTAACCGGGGAGCTGTTTTTT
CSARDQTRGLTGELFF
>TRBV5-1|-|-|TRBJ2-2
TGCGCCAGCATGGAGCCGAACACCGGGGAGCTGTTTTTT
CASMEPNTGELFF